This T cell receptor (beta chain) was sequenced in a study of radiotherapy plus CTLA-4 blockade in lung cancer. Using immunoSEQ multiplex PCR, the repertoire was profiled, and TCRdb retains in-frame clones only, with some absent. The data hold more than 55,000 clones, with around 80% observed a single time. The specimen comprised peripheral blood, sampled from a patient treated with radiotherapy plus ipilimumab. The clonotype comes from a human donor with non-small cell lung cancer whose response to radiotherapy plus ipilimumab could not be evaluated.

The CDR3 DNA reads as TGTGCCAGCAGTTCCCCCCTAGCCCCCTATGGCTACACCTTC. Translated: CASSSPLAPYGYTF. V is TRBV27 and J is TRBJ1-2; D remains ambiguous. The CDR3 sequence is 14 residues long. The V gene lost 4 bases and the J gene lost 4 bases, with 13 bases spanning the gap. From germline, CDR1 is MNHEY and CDR2 SMNVEV (reference sequence).